A single sample is the source of the 18 T cell receptor beta chains below, sequenced in a study of blood T cell repertoires in COVID-19. The protocol was immunoSEQ multiplex PCR, while the TCRdb copy is restricted to in-frame clones and leaves out a portion. The sample includes about 480,000 clones, approximately 87% of them seen just once. The material sequenced was PBMCs or T cells enriched from blood (not recorded which). These receptors all stem from a woman between 40 and 55 years old who had recovered from COVID-19.

In this sample, this clone turned up once. The chain recombines TRBV3-1 (or the pseudogene TRBV3-2) with TRBJ2-7, with 10 nucleotides matching TRBD2. V lost 6 bases and J lost 2; bases outside the gene matches: 7. The CDR3 is 15 amino acids. Germline assignment: CDR1 LGHDT and CDR2 YNNKEL (reference sequence). CDR3 sequence: CASRGGLAGAYEQYF. The CDR3 DNA is TGTGCCAGCAGAGGGGGGCTAGCGGGAGCCTACGAGCAGTACTTC.

This chain links TRBV6-5 with TRBJ2-1; 12 positions agree with TRBD2. Trimming took 4 bases from V and 7 from J; bases not matched to a gene: 5. This CDR3 is built from 15 residues. Germline V lookup: CDR1 MNHEY, CDR2 SVGAGI. In DNA, the CDR3 is TGTGCCAGCAGTTTCGGACTAGCGGGGAAGAATGAGCAGTTCTTC. The encoded protein is CASSFGLAGKNEQFF.

V usage is TRBV6-5 and J usage is TRBJ1-3; D remains ambiguous. V was shortened by 8 bases and J by 0 bases, with 14 bases between the two germline ends. This CDR3 spans 15 amino acids. The germline gives CDR1 MNHEY, CDR2 SVGAGI. The chain's CDR3 is CASQRPGSSGNTIYF. CDR3 DNA: TGTGCCAGCCAGCGGCCGGGGAGCTCTGGAAACACCATATATTTT.

V usage is TRBV7-9 and J usage is TRBJ2-1, with 10 nucleotides matching TRBD2. V lost 2 bases to trimming and J lost 8 bases; unmatched junction nucleotides: 9. This CDR3 has 16 amino acids. Germline V gene lookup returns CDR1 SEHNR and CDR2 FQNEAQ (reference sequence). The CDR3 loop is CASSLPWLAGAYEQFF. The CDR3 DNA reads TGTGCCAGCAGCTTACCCTGGCTAGCGGGAGCATATGAGCAGTTCTTC.

This clone was seen once. V and J are TRBV18 and TRBJ2-7, with D unresolved. CDR1 and CDR2 from the germline V gene are KGHSH and LQKENI. With 0 bases removed from V and 0 bases from J, the gap between germline ends came to 6 bases. This CDR3 comprises 14 residues. The chain's CDR3 is CASSPPDTSYEQYF. Here the CDR3 DNA reads TGTGCCAGCTCACCACCCGACACCTCCTACGAGCAGTACTTC.

The chain links TRBV13 to TRBJ2-1; 8 bases are a match to TRBD2. V lost 3 bases to trimming and J lost 1 base; unmatched junction nucleotides: 14. The CDR3 loop spans 19 amino acids. Germline CDR1 is PRHDT and CDR2 is FYEKMQ (reference sequence). Here the CDR3 reads CASSLSTRRLAPSYNEQFF. As DNA, the CDR3 is TGTGCCAGCAGCTTGAGTACAAGGCGACTAGCGCCATCCTACAATGAGCAGTTCTTC.

This clone was observed a few times. The V gene is TRBV5-1, the J gene TRBJ1-2, with a possible D match to TRBD1 (5 bases). The CDR3 runs to 14 residues. Germline assignment: CDR1 SGHRS and CDR2 YFSETQ. Trimming pared 0 bases from V and 4 bases from J, leaving 10 bases between. CDR3 protein: CASSLAGSVYGYTF. CDR3 DNA: TGCGCCAGCAGCTTGGCAGGGTCCGTCTATGGCTACACCTTC. The whole variable domain, filled in from reference TRBV5-1 and TRBJ1-2, reads KAGVTQTPRYLIKTRGQQVTLSCSPISGHRSVSWYQQTPGQGLQFLFEYFSETQRNKGNFPGRFSGRQFSNSRSEMNVSTLELGDSALYLCASSLAGSVYGYTFGSGTRLTVV.

This chain joins TRBV15 and TRBJ2-7, with D tentatively TRBD1 (5 bases). Deletions cut 6 bases from V and 1 base from J, with 10 bases between. Germline CDR1 reads LNHNV; CDR2 reads YYDKDF (reference sequence). This CDR3 region has 13 residues. The CDR3: CATSKTESYEQYF. The CDR3 nucleotides read TGTGCCACCAGTAAGACAGAATCCTACGAGCAGTACTTC.

The J gene is TRBJ1-5, the V gene TRBV28; D call uncertain. Germline V lookup: CDR1 MDHEN, CDR2 SYDVKM. Trimming removed 8 bases from V and 1 base from J, with 6 bases in between. The CDR3 covers 12 residues. The CDR3 protein is CASGQSNQPQHF. The CDR3 DNA reads as TGTGCCAGCGGGCAGAGCAATCAGCCCCAGCATTTT.

The chain uses TRBV5-8 and TRBJ2-3, with a possible D match to TRBD2 (5 bases). In germline, CDR1 is SGHTS, CDR2 YDEGEE. This CDR3 contains 13 residues. Trimming stripped 7 bases from V and 1 base from J, with 10 bases between. The CDR3 reads CASPPRGTDTQYF. As DNA, the CDR3 is TGTGCCAGCCCCCCGAGGGGCACAGATACGCAGTATTTT.

This chain links TRBV6-2 or TRBV6-3 with TRBJ1-5; D might be TRBD1 (6 bases). Trimming stripped 6 bases from V and 3 bases from J, with 12 bases between. CDR1 is MNHEY and CDR2 is SVGEGT in the germline V gene. The CDR3 covers 14 residues. Here the CDR3 reads CASSGTLYNQPQHF. The CDR3 bases are TGTGCCAGCAGCGGGACACTATACAATCAGCCCCAGCATTTT.

This chain links TRBV4-3 with TRBJ2-3; 14 nucleotides agree with TRBD2. Germline V gives CDR1 LGHNA, CDR2 YSLEER. V dropped 2 bases and J dropped 4; count of bases not matched to a gene: 17. The CDR3 sequence is 21 residues long. DNA of the CDR3: TGCGCCAGCAGCCAATTCACCGGACTAGCGGGAGGCAGAATGAACGCAGATACGCAGTATTTT. It yields the protein CASSQFTGLAGGRMNADTQYF.

CDR3 loop: CASSFLTSSDTQYF. CDR3 nucleotides: TGTGCCAGCAGTTTTTTGACTAGCTCAGATACGCAGTATTTT. The chain is built from TRBV6-2 or TRBV6-3 and TRBJ2-3, with 7 positions matching TRBD2. This CDR3 is built from 14 residues. Germline trimming cut 4 bases from V and 4 bases from J; bases unmatched to any gene: 5. Germline V gene data show CDR1 as MNHEY and CDR2 as SVGEGT.

The chain is built from TRBV5-4 and TRBJ1-6; perhaps TRBD1 as D (6 bases). Germline CDR1 reads SGHNT; CDR2 reads YYREEE (reference sequence). The CDR3 is made up of 16 amino acids. V was trimmed by 2 bases and J by 0 bases, leaving 9 bases between them. CDR3 sequence reads: CASSLTGSSYNSPLHF. CDR3 sequence (DNA): TGTGCCAGCAGCTTAACAGGGAGCTCCTATAATTCACCCCTCCACTTT. The entire variable domain, with the rest obtained from reference TRBV5-4 and TRBJ1-6, is as follows: ETGVTQSPTHLIKTRGQQVTLRCSSQSGHNTVSWYQQALGQGPQFIFQYYREEENGRGNFPPRFSGLQFPNYSSELNVNALELDDSALYLCASSLTGSSYNSPLHFGNGTRLTVT.

This clone occurred once. This chain links TRBV10-1 with TRBJ2-3, with 11 bases fitting TRBD2. V lost 11 bases to trimming and J lost 11 bases; unmatched junction nucleotides: 27. This CDR3 has 18 amino acids. Germline CDR1 WNHNN, CDR2 SYGVQD (reference sequence). This CDR3 is CAPEHSGRAPDSRGGQYF. CDR3 in DNA: TGCGCCCCCGAACATAGCGGGAGGGCCCCCGACTCGAGGGGGGGGCAGTATTTT.

This sequence joins TRBV14 and TRBJ2-1, with 8 positions matching TRBD1. The ends lost 2 bases at V and 6 bases at J; junction bases unmatched: 9. Germline-derived CDR1 and CDR2 are SGHDN and FVKESK. The CDR3 runs to 16 residues. The CDR3 DNA reads TGTGCCAGCAGCCAATTGGACAGGGAGCTGTCCAATGAGCAGTTCTTC. It specifies CASSQLDRELSNEQFF.

The V call is TRBV9, the J call TRBJ1-2, with a possible D match to TRBD1 (5 bases). The CDR3 covers 13 residues. Per the germline V gene, CDR1 is SGDLS and CDR2 is YYNGEE. V shed 6 bases and J shed 1 base, with 10 bases lying between them. CDR3 coding DNA: TGTGCCAGCACACGACAGAATAACTATGGCTACACCTTC. This encodes CASTRQNNYGYTF.

V and J are TRBV5-1 and TRBJ2-1; possible D gene TRBD1, 6 bases. The CDR3 is 16 amino acids. The germline CDR1 and CDR2 sequences are SGHRS and YFSETQ. V lost 4 bases to trimming and J lost 3 bases, with 17 bases between them. The CDR3 DNA reads TGCGCCAGCAGCGCCCACACAGGGATGAGCTACAATGAGCAGTTCTTC. This sequence encodes CASSAHTGMSYNEQFF.